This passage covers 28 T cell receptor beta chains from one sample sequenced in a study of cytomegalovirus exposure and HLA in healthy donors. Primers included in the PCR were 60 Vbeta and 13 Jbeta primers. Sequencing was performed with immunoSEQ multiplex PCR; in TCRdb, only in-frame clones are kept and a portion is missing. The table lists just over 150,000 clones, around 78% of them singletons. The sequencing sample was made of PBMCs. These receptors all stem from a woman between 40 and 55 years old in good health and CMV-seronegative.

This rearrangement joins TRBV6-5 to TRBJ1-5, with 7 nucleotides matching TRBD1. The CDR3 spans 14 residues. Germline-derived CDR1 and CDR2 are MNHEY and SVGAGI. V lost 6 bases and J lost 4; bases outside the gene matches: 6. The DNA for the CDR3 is TGTGCCAGCAGGCCCGGGACAGTTAATCAGCCCCAGCATTTT. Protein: CASRPGTVNQPQHF.

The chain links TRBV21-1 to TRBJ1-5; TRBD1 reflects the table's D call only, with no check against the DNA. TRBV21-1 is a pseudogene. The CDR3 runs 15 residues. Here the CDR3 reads CASSNQGGPHQPQHF. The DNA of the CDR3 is TGTGCCAGCAGCAACCAAGGGGGTCCCCATCAGCCCCAGCATTTT.

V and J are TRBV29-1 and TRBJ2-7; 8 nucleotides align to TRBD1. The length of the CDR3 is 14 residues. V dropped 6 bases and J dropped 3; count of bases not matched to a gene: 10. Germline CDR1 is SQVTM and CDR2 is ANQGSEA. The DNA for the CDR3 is TGCAGCGTCGCCCCCGGGACAGGAGGCTACGAGCAGTACTTC. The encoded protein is CSVAPGTGGYEQYF.

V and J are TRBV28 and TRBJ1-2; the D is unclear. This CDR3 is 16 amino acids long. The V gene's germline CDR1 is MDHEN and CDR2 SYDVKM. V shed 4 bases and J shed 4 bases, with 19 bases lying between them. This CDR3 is CASSSPAGNLVYGYTF. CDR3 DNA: TGTGCCAGCAGTTCACCGGCAGGAAACTTAGTCTATGGCTACACCTTC.

The DNA for the CDR3 is TGCGCCAGCAGCTTCCAGGGACAGGGGGTTCCGTTCTTC. This translates into CASSFQGQGVPFF. This chain joins TRBV5-1 and TRBJ2-1; 11 positions match TRBD1. Germline CDR1 SGHRS, CDR2 YFSETQ. Trimming cost V 2 bases and J 15 bases; bases outside gene matches: 7. CDR3 length: 13 residues.

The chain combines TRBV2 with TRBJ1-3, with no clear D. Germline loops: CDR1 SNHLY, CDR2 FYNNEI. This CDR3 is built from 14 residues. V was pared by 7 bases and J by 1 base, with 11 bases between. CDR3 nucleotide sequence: TGTGCCAGCAAAGGAGGAGGGTCTGGAAACACCATATATTTT. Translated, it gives CASKGGGSGNTIYF. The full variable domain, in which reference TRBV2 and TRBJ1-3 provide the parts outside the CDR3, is EPEVTQTPSHQVTQMGQEVILRCVPISNHLYFYWYRQILGQKVEFLVSFYNNEISEKSEIFDDQFSVERPDGSNFTLKIRSTKLEDSAMYFCASKGGGSGNTIYFGEGSWLTVV.

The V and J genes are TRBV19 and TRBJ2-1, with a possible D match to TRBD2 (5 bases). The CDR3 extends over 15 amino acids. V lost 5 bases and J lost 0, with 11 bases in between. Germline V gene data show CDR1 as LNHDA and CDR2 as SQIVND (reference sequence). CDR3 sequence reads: CASSLGEYSYNEQFF. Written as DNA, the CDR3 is TGTGCCAGTAGTCTCGGGGAATACTCCTACAATGAGCAGTTCTTC.

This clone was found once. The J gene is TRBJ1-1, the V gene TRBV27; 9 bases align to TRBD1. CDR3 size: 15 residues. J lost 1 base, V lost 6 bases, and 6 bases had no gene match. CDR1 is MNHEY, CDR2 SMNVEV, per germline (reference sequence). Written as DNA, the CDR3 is TGTGCCAGCAGACCAGGGACAGGGCGGAACACTGAAGCTTTCTTT. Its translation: CASRPGTGRNTEAFF.

Here the CDR3 reads CASSESGQNTEAFF. DNA for the CDR3: TGCGCCAGCAGTGAGTCGGGACAGAACACTGAAGCTTTCTTT. The rearrangement joins TRBV10-1 to TRBJ1-1, with TRBD1 as a possible D gene (6 bases). The V gene's germline CDR1 is WNHNN and CDR2 SYGVQD (reference sequence). The V end lost 0 bases, the J end lost 1 base, and 6 bases lay between the germline ends. The CDR3 extends over 14 amino acids.

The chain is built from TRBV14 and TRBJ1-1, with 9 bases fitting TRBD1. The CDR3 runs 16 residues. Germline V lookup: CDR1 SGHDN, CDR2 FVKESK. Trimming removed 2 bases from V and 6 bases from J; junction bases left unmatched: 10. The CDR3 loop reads CASSQPGTGKVAEAFF. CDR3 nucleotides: TGTGCCAGCAGCCAACCCGGGACAGGGAAAGTCGCTGAAGCTTTCTTT.

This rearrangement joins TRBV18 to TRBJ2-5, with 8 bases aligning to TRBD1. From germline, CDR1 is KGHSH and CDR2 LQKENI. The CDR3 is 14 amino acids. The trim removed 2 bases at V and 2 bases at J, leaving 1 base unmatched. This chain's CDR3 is CASSPTGGQETQYF. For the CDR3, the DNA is TGTGCCAGCTCACCAACAGGGGGTCAAGAGACCCAGTACTTC.

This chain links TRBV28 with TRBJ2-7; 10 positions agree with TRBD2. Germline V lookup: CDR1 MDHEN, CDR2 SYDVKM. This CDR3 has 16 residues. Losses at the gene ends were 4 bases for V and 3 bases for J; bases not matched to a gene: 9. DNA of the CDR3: TGTGCCAGCAGTTCTGGAATGAAGCGGGGGGGCTACGAGCAGTACTTC. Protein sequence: CASSSGMKRGGYEQYF.

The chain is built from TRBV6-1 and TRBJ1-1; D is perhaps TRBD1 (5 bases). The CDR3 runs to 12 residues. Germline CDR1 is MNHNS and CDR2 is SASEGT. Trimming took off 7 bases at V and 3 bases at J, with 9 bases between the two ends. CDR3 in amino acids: CASNRGDTEAFF. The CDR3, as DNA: TGTGCCAGCAATAGGGGTGACACTGAAGCTTTCTTT.

The CDR3 DNA reads TGTGCCAGCAGTGTACTAGCGGGGGTCGTTAGCGATGAGCAGTTCTTC. It yields the protein CASSVLAGVVSDEQFF. The chain employs TRBV6-1 and TRBJ2-1; TRBD2 matches at 11 bases. This CDR3 spans 16 amino acids. The germline gives CDR1 MNHNS, CDR2 SASEGT. J was trimmed by 8 bases and V by 4 bases; bases with no gene match: 10.

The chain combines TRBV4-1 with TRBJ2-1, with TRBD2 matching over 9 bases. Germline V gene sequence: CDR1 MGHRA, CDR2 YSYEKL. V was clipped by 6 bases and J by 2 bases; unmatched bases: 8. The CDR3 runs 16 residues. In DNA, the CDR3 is TGCGCCAGCAGGAAGAATAGCGGGGGACCCTACAATGAGCAGTTCTTC. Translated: CASRKNSGGPYNEQFF.

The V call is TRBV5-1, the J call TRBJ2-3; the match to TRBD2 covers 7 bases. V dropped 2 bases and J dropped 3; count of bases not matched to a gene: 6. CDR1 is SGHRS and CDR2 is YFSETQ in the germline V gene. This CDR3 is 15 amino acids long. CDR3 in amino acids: CASSFFGSGTDTQYF. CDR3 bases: TGCGCCAGCAGCTTTTTTGGTAGCGGGACAGATACGCAGTATTTT.

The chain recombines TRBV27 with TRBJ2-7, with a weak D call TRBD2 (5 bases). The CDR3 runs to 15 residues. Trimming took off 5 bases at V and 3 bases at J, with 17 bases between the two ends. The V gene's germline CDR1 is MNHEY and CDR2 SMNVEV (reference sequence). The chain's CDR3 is CASSHGSLDFYEQYF. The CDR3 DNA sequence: TGTGCCAGCAGTCATGGGAGCCTAGACTTCTACGAGCAGTACTTC.

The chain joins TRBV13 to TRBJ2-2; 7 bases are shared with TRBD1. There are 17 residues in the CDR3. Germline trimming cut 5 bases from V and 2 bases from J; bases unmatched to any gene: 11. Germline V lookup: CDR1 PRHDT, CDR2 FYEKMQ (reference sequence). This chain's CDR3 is CASSTDRDRSNTGELFF. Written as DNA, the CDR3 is TGTGCCAGCAGCACAGACCGGGACAGAAGTAACACCGGGGAGCTGTTTTTT.

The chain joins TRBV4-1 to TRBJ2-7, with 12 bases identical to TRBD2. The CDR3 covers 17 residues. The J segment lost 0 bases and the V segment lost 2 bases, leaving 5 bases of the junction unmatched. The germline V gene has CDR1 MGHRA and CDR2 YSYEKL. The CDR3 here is CASSQRLAGASSYEQYF. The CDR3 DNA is TGCGCCAGCAGCCAAAGACTAGCGGGGGCGAGCTCCTACGAGCAGTACTTC.

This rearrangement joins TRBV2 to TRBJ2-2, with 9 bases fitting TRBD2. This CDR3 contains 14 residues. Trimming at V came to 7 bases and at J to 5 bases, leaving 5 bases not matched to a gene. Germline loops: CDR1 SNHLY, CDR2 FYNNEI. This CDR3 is CASTKGLATGELFF. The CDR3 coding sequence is TGTGCCAGCACCAAAGGACTAGCGACCGGGGAGCTGTTTTTT.

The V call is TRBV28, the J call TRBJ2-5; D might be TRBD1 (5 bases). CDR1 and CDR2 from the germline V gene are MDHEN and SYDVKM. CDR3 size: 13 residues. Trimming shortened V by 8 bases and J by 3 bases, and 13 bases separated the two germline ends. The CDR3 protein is CASLKGAEETQYF. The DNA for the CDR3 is TGTGCCAGCCTTAAAGGGGCAGAAGAGACCCAGTACTTC. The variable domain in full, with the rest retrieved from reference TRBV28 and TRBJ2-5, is DVKVTQSSRYLVKRTGEKVFLECVQDMDHENMFWYRQDPGLGLRLIYFSYDVKMKEKGDIPEGYSVSREKKERFSLILESASTNQTSMYLCASLKGAEETQYFGPGTRLLVL.

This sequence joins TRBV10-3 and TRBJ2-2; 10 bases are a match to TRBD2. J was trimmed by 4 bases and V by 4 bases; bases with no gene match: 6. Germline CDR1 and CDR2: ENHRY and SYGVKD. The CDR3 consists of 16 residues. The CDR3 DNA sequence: TGTGCCATCAGTGGAGAGCGGGGGGGCAGCACCGGGGAGCTGTTTTTT. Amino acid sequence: CAISGERGGSTGELFF.

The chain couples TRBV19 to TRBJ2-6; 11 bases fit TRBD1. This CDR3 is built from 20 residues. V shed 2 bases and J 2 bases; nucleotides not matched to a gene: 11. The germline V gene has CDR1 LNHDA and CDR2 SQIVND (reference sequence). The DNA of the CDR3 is TGTGCCAGTAGTATATTCTTAGCCGGGACAGGGGGTACTGGGGCCAACGTCCTGACTTTC. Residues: CASSIFLAGTGGTGANVLTF.

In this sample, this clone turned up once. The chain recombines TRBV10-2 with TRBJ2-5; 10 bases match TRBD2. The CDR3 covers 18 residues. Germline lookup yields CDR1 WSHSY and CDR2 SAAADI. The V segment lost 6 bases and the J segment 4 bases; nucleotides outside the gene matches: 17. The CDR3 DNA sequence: TGCGCCAGCAGGTTTAGCCCAGCGGGGGGGCCGGGAAGAGAGACCCAGTACTTC. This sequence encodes CASRFSPAGGPGRETQYF.

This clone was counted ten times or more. The CDR3 coding sequence is TGCGCCAGCAGCTTTCAGCGGAACACTGAAGCTTTCTTT. Translated: CASSFQRNTEAFF. The chain uses TRBV5-1 and TRBJ1-1; D call uncertain. Germline CDR1 reads SGHRS; CDR2 reads YFSETQ. V was shortened by 2 bases and J by 1 base, with 6 bases between the two germline ends. This CDR3 is built from 13 residues.

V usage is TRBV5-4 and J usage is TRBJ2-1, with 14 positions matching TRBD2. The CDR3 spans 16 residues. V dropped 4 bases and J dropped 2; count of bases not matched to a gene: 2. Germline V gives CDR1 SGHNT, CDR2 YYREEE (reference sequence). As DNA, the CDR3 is TGTGCCAGCAGCCGGACTAGCGGGGGGACCTACAATGAGCAGTTCTTC. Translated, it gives CASSRTSGGTYNEQFF.

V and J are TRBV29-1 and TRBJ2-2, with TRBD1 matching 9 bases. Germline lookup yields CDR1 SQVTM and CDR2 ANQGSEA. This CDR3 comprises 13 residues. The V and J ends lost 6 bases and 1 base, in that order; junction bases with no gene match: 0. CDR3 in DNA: TGCAGCGTGGACAGGGGGAACACCGGGGAGCTGTTTTTT. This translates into CSVDRGNTGELFF.

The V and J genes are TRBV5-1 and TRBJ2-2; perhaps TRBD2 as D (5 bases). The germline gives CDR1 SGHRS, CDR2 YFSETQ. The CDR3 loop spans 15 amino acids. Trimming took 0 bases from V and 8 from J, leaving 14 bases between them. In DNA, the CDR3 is TGCGCCAGCAGCTTGGCGGCCCAGTCGGGGGGGGAGCTGTTTTTT. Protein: CASSLAAQSGGELFF.